This T cell receptor beta chain was identified in a study of blood T cell repertoires in COVID-19. The cohort comprised adults aged about 18 to 89 years residing in under 25 US areas. Grouping used clinical history reported by participants in a survey and questionnaire. TCRdb's copy holds only in-frame clones and misses some; the assay was immunoSEQ multiplex PCR. The sample has over 250,000 clones, roughly 80% seen once. The V gene's germline CDR1 is MDHEN and CDR2 SYDVKM. Trimming pared 8 bases from V and 2 bases from J, leaving 18 bases between. The CDR3 loop spans 15 amino acids. The origin of this receptor is a man in his forties or fifties who had been exposed to COVID-19. The chain uses TRBV28 and TRBJ1-1; D ambiguous. Sequenced material: PBMCs or T cells enriched from blood (not recorded which). The CDR3 coding sequence is TGTGCCAGCCATAAAGCCTACAGTGGTAACACTGAAGCTTTCTTT. It yields the protein CASHKAYSGNTEAFF.